In this sample, the clone carrying this T cell receptor (beta chain) turned up a few times. Its antigen is still unknown. V dropped 1 base and J dropped 1 base, with 5 bases sitting between them. Germline V CDR1 and CDR2: MGHRA, YSYEKL. This CDR3 region has 14 residues. The sample originates from a study of T cells after yellow fever vaccination. Study as a whole: Fractions with few cells were prepared using SMART-Seq v4 Ultra Low Input. Whole-study findings and limits: Clones from primary vaccination mostly reappeared after the booster (about 97% CD4, around 90% CD8).

The TCR cDNA carried a universal primer site and UMIs from 5'RACE template switching. In TCRdb, the 5' RACE reads were re-called with MiXCR into one record per CDR3 protein. This sample has 300,000 to 400,000 distinct CDR3 sequences, with around 13% found just once. This receptor was obtained from a man between 18 and 29 years old who received the YFV17D yellow fever vaccine. Sample: CD4+ T cells sorted from PBMCs, taken 15 days after the yellow fever booster vaccination. The rearrangement uses TRBV4-1 and TRBJ2-4, with D tentatively TRBD1 or TRBD2 (5 bases each). The CDR3 spells CASSQGGAKNIQYF. CDR3 sequence (DNA): TGCGCCAGCAGCCAAGGGGGGGCCAAAAACATTCAGTACTTC.